Reported below is one T cell receptor (beta chain). Antigen specificity is unknown. The use of a sample-barcoded 5' primer and a J-beta primer mix characterized a second PCR of roughly 7 to 11 cycles. Each CDR3 protein gets one entry after TCRdb re-called the 5' RACE reads with MiXCR. Of approximately 800,000 distinct CDR3 sequences in the sample, 60% to 80% were seen once. This record belongs to a study of blood T cells in healthy people across ages. Notes on the study in general: Without sorted subsets, naive and antigen-experienced compartments could not be conclusively compared. Significant beta diversity loss was already apparent by age approximately 40, declining roughly linearly.

Germline V lookup: CDR1 SGHRS, CDR2 YFSETQ. The CDR3 is 14 amino acids. Trimming removed 0 bases from V and 8 bases from J, with 9 bases in between. Sequenced input: blood. J is TRBJ1-6 and V is TRBV5-1; no clear D gene. The TCR originated in a man aged 25 to 40 in good health. The CDR3, as DNA: TGCGCCAGCAGCTTGGAGGCGGAATATTCACCCCTCCACTTT. The encoded protein is CASSLEAEYSPLHF.